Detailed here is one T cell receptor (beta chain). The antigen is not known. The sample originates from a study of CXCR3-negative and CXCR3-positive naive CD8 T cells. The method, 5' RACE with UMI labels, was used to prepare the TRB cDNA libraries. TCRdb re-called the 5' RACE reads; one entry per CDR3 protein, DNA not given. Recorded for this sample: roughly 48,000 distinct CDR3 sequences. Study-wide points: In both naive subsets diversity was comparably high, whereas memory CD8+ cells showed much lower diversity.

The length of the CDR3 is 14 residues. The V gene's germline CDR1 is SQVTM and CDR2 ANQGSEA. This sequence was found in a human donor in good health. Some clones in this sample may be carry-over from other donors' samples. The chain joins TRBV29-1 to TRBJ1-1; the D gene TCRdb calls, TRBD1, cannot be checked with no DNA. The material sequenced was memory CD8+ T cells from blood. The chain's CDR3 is CSVDIGQVNTEAFF. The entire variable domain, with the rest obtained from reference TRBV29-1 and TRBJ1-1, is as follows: SAVISQKPSRDICQRGTSLTIQCQVDSQVTMMFWYRQQPGQSLTLIATANQGSEATYESGFVIDKFPISRPNLTFSTLTVSNMSPEDSSIYLCSVDIGQVNTEAFFGQGTRLTVV.